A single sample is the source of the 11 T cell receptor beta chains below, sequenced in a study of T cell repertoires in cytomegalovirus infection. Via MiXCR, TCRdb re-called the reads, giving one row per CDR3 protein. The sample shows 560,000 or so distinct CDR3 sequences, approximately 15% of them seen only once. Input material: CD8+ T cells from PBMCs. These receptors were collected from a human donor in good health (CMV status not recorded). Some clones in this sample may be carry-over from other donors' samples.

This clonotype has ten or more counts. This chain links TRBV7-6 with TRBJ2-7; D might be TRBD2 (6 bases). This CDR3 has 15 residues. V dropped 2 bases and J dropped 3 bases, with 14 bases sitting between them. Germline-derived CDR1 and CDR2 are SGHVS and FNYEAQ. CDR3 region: CASSLRLEGIYEQYF. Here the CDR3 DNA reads TGTGCCAGCAGCTTAAGACTAGAGGGGATCTACGAGCAGTACTTC.

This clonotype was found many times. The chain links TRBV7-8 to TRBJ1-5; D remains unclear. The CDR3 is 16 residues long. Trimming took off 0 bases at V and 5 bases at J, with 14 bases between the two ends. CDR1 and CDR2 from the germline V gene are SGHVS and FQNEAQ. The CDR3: CASSLALEGWDQPQHF. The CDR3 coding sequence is TGTGCCAGCAGCTTAGCCCTCGAGGGATGGGATCAGCCCCAGCATTTT.

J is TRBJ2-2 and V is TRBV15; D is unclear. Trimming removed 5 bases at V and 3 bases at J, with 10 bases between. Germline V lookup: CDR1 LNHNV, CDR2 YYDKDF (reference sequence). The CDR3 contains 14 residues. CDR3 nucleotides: TGTGCCACCAGCGTTCCTATTCACACCGGGGAGCTGTTTTTT. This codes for CATSVPIHTGELFF. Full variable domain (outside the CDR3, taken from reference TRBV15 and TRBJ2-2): DAMVIQNPRYQVTQFGKPVTLSCSQTLNHNVMYWYQQKSSQAPKLLFHYYDKDFNNEADTPDNFQSRRPNTSFCFLDIRSPGLGDTAMYLCATSVPIHTGELFFGEGSRLTVL.

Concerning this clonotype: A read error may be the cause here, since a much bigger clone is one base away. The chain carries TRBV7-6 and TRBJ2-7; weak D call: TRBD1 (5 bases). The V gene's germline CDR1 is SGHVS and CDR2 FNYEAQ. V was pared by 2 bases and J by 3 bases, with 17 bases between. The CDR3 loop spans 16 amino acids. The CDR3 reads CASSLKDTLSHYEQYF. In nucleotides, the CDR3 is TGTGCCAGCAGCTTAAAGGACACGCTGTCTCACTACGAGCAGTACTTC.

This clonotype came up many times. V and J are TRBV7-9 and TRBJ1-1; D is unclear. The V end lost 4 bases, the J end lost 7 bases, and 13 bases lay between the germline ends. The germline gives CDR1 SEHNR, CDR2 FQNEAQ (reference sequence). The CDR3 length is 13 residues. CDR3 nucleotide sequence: TGTGCCAGCAGCTATACTCTGACGAGTGAAGCTTTCTTT. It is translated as CASSYTLTSEAFF.

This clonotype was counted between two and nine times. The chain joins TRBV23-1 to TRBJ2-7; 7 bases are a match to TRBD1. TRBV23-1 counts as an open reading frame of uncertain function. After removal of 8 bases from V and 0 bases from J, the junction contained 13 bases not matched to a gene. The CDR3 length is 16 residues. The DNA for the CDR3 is TGCGCCAGCCCCCCGACAGGGCAGTCCTTCTCCTACGAGCAGTACTTC. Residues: CASPPTGQSFSYEQYF.

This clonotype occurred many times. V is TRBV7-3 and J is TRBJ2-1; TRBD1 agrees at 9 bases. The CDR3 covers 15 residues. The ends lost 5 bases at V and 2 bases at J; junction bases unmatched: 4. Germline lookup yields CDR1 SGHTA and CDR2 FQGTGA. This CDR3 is CASSIDRGAYNEQFF. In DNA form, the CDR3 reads TGTGCCAGCAGCATCGACAGGGGGGCCTACAATGAGCAGTTCTTC. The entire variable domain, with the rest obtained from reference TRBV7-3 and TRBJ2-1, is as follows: GAGVSQTPSNKVTEKGKYVELRCDPISGHTALYWYRQSLGQGPEFLIYFQGTGAADDSGLPNDRFFAVRPEGSVSTLKIQRTERGDSAVYLCASSIDRGAYNEQFFGPGTRLTVL.

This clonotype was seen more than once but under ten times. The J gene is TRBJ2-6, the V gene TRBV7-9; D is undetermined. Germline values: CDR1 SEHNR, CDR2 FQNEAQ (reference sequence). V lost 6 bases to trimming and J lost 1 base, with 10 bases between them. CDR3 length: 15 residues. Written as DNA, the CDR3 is TGTGCCAGCAGACAGTCCCTATCTGGGGCCAACGTCCTGACTTTC. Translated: CASRQSLSGANVLTF.

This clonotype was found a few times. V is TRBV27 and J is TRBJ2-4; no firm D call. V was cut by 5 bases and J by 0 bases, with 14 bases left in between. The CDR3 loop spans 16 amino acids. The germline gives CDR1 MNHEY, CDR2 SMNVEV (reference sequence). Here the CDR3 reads CASSLGRRIAKNIQYF. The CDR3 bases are TGTGCCAGCAGTCTCGGACGGAGAATAGCCAAAAACATTCAGTACTTC.

CDR3 bases: TGTGCCAGCAGCTCGGGGGACGGCGGCTACAATGAGCAGTTCTTC. The encoded protein is CASSSGDGGYNEQFF. This chain links TRBV7-3 with TRBJ2-1; perhaps TRBD2 as D (6 bases). There are 15 residues in the CDR3. Germline V CDR1 and CDR2: SGHTA, FQGTGA. The V gene lost 4 bases and the J gene lost 3 bases, with 13 bases spanning the gap.

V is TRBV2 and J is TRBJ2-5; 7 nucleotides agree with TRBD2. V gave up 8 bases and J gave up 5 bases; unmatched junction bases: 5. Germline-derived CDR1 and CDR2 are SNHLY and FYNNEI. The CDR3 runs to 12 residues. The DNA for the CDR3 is TGTGCCAGCGTAGGACTAGGCGAGACCCAGTACTTC. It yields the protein CASVGLGETQYF.